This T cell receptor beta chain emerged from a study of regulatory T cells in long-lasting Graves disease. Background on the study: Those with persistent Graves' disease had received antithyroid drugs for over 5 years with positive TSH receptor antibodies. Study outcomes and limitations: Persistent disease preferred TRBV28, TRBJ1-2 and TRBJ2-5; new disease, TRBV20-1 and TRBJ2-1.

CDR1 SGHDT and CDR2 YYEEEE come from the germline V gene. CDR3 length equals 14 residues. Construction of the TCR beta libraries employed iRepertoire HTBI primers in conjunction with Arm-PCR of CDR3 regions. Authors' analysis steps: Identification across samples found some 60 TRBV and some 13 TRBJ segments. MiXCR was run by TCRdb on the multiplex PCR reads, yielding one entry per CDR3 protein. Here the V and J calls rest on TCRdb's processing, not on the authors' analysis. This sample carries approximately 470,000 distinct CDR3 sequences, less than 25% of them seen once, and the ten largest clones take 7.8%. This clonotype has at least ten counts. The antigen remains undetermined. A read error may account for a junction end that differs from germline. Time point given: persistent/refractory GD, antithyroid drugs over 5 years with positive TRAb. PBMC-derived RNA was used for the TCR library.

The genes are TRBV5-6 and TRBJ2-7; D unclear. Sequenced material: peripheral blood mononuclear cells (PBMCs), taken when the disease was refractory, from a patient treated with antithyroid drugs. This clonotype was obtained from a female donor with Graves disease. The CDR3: CASSFLQRSYEQYF. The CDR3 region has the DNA TGTGCCAGCAGCTTTTTACAGCGATCCTACGAGCAGTATTTC.